This TCR beta chain was sequenced in a study of T cells after yellow fever vaccination. Study findings and constraints: Researchers report a weaker secondary response that nonetheless peaked faster, day 5 versus 15. Only a minor proportion of clonotypes was detected across both CD4 and CD8 compartments.

They built TCR cDNA with 5'RACE template switching, a step that put in a universal primer site and UMIs. TCRdb independently ran MiXCR on the 5' RACE reads; one entry per CDR3 protein. The sample has 300,000 or so distinct CDR3 sequences; around 7.3% are singletons. V shed 0 bases, J shed 12 bases, and the junction held 5 bases outside the gene matches. Germline V gene sequence: CDR1 SGHDN, CDR2 FVKESK. CDR3 length equals 13 residues. With respect to this clonotype: The target antigen is unknown.

The sequences come from PBMCs, collected around 45 days after the first yellow fever vaccination. This receptor was obtained from a man younger than 30 who received the YFV17D yellow fever vaccine. The rearrangement joins TRBV14 to TRBJ2-1; 7 nucleotides match TRBD1. The DNA of the CDR3 is TGTGCCAGCAGCCAAGATTACCGGGACAGGCAGTTCTTC. Translating it yields CASSQDYRDRQFF.